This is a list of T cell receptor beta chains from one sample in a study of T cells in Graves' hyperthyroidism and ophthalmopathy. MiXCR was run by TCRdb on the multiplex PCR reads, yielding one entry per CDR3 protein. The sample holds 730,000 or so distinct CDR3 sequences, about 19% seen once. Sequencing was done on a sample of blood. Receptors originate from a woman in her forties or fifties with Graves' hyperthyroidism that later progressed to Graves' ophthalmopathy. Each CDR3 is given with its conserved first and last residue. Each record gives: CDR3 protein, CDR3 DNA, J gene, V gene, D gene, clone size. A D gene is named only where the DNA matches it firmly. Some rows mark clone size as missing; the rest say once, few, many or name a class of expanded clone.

CSARDWGAGGNQPQHF,TGCAGTGCTAGAGATTGGGGGGCGGGTGGCAATCAGCCCCAGCATTTT,TRBJ1-5,TRBV20-1,-,many
CASSQGEAGGYEQFF,TGTGCCAGCAGCCAAGGAGAAGCGGGGGGTTATGAGCAGTTCTTC,TRBJ2-1,TRBV3-1,TRBD2,many
CASSTRTRGVETQYF,TGTGCCAGCAGCACGCGGACTAGAGGCGTGGAGACCCAGTACTTC,TRBJ2-5,TRBV11-2,TRBD2,-
CASSFGGGAGYNEQFF,TGTGCCAGCAGCTTTGGCGGGGGGGCCGGTTACAATGAGCAGTTCTTC,TRBJ2-1,TRBV7-2,TRBD2,-
CASSQLQGAGEKLFF,TGCGCCAGCAGCCAATTGCAGGGGGCTGGTGAAAAACTGTTTTTT,TRBJ1-4,TRBV4-1,TRBD1,-
CASSYVANGDYGYTF,TGTGCCAGCAGTTACGTGGCCAATGGGGACTATGGCTACACCTTC,TRBJ1-2,TRBV6-5,-,many
CASSQDLGGQETQYF,TGTGCCAGCAGCCAAGATCTGGGTGGCCAAGAGACCCAGTACTTC,TRBJ2-5,TRBV3-1,-,many
CASSLQGTVNTEAFF,TGTGCCAGCAGTCTACAGGGGACCGTGAACACTGAAGCTTTCTTT,TRBJ1-1,TRBV3-1,TRBD1,many
CASSLAEGAEAFF,TGTGCCAGCAGCTTAGCCGAGGGCGCTGAAGCTTTCTTT,TRBJ1-1,TRBV7-9,-,-
CASSHRARDNQPQHF,TGCGCCAGCAGCCATCGGGCCCGGGACAATCAGCCCCAGCATTTT,TRBJ1-5,TRBV4-1,-,-
CASSEPRAQYF,TGTGCCAGCAGTGAACCCAGGGCCCAGTACTTC,TRBJ2-5,TRBV2,-,many
CASSLVETPIVQPQHF,TGTGCCAGCAGTTTGGTCGAGACACCGATCGTTCAGCCCCAGCATTTT,TRBJ1-5,TRBV6-1,-,-
CASSLGLAGGKLNTGELFF,TGCGCCAGCAGCCTGGGACTAGCGGGGGGAAAGCTGAACACCGGGGAGCTGTTTTTT,TRBJ2-2,TRBV5-1,TRBD2,-
CASSLDVSSYNSPLHF,TGTGCCAGCAGTTTAGATGTGAGCTCCTATAATTCACCCCTCCACTTT,TRBJ1-6,TRBV12-3/TRBV12-4,-,-
CASTLVDNYGYTF,TGTGCCAGCACCTTAGTGGATAACTATGGCTACACCTTC,TRBJ1-2,TRBV12-3/TRBV12-4,-,many
CAIRPGASSYEQYF,TGTGCCATCAGACCAGGAGCCAGCTCCTACGAGCAGTACTTC,TRBJ2-7,TRBV2,-,-
CASSYSRGRGAMNTEAFF,TGTGCCAGCAGTTACTCGAGGGGGAGAGGGGCCATGAACACTGAAGCTTTCTTT,TRBJ1-1,TRBV6-2/TRBV6-3,-,few
CSARTALDYGYTF,TGCAGTGCCAGGACGGCCCTTGACTATGGCTACACCTTC,TRBJ1-2,TRBV20-1,-,few
CASSELLGHGVSNEQFF,TGTGCCAGCAGTGAACTCCTTGGACACGGGGTCAGCAATGAGCAGTTCTTC,TRBJ2-1,TRBV2,-,-
CAWSAGQTHEQYF,TGTGCCTGGAGTGCAGGACAGACCCACGAGCAGTACTTC,TRBJ2-7,TRBV30,-,-
CASRWDLDSYGYTF,TGTGCCAGTAGGTGGGACCTCGATTCCTATGGCTACACCTTC,TRBJ1-2,TRBV19,-,many
CSATSPGGPPDTQYF,TGCAGTGCTACCAGCCCGGGAGGTCCCCCAGATACGCAGTATTTT,TRBJ2-3,TRBV20-1,TRBD2,-
CASSVVGGATDTQYF,TGTGCCAGCAGCGTAGTGGGGGGGGCCACAGATACGCAGTATTTT,TRBJ2-3,TRBV7-2,-,few
CASSTQPSGTGGYGYTF,TGTGCCAGCAGTACCCAGCCCTCCGGGACAGGGGGTTATGGCTACACCTTC,TRBJ1-2,TRBV6-1,TRBD1,few
CSGPQGPNTGELFF,TGCAGCGGACCACAGGGGCCGAACACCGGGGAGCTGTTTTTT,TRBJ2-2,TRBV29-1,TRBD1,-
CASSFLAGGSYNEQFF,TGTGCCAGCAGTTTCCTAGCGGGGGGCTCCTACAATGAGCAGTTCTTC,TRBJ2-1,TRBV12-3/TRBV12-4,TRBD2,many
CASSLKSTSAGEKLFF,TGTGCCAGCAGCTTAAAATCGACTTCGGCGGGTGAAAAACTGTTTTTT,TRBJ1-4,TRBV7-9,-,once
CASSLRERTARGEQFF,TGCGCCAGCAGCTTGCGGGAAAGGACAGCCCGTGGTGAGCAGTTCTTC,TRBJ2-1,TRBV5-1,-,many
CASSRGSSEAFF,TGCGCCAGCTCTAGGGGCTCATCTGAAGCTTTCTTT,TRBJ1-1,TRBV10-1,-,few
CASSYDGGQPYEQYF,TGTGCCAGCAGTTACGACGGGGGGCAACCCTACGAGCAGTACTTC,TRBJ2-7,TRBV6-2/TRBV6-3,-,many
CASSRMGHIKGNEQFF,TGTGCCAGTAGTAGGATGGGACATATCAAAGGGAATGAGCAGTTCTTC,TRBJ2-1,TRBV19,-,-
CASSVGQGATDTQYF,TGTGCCAGCAGCGTAGGACAGGGGGCCACAGATACGCAGTATTTT,TRBJ2-3,TRBV9,TRBD1,-
CASSRRGTDAINTEAFF,TGTGCCAGCAGCCGTAGAGGGACAGACGCTATTAACACTGAAGCTTTCTTT,TRBJ1-1,TRBV9,TRBD1,-
CASGEDRSSYEQYF,TGCGCCAGCGGGGAGGACAGGAGCTCCTACGAGCAGTACTTC,TRBJ2-7,TRBV5-1,-,many
CASSPFEGAGDEAFF,TGTGCCAGCTCACCATTTGAGGGAGCGGGAGATGAAGCTTTCTTT,TRBJ1-1,TRBV18,-,many
CATGTGATEQFF,TGTGCCACCGGGACAGGGGCCACTGAGCAGTTCTTC,TRBJ2-1,TRBV10-3,TRBD1,-
CSARSRESNQPQHF,TGCAGTGCTAGATCCAGGGAAAGCAATCAGCCCCAGCATTTT,TRBJ1-5,TRBV20-1,-,many
CATSRDRVRVGQPQHF,TGTGCCACCAGCAGAGATCGGGTCAGGGTGGGTCAGCCCCAGCATTTT,TRBJ1-5,TRBV15,-,few
CASTPRGGRTNTEAFF,TGTGCCAGCACCCCTCGGGGAGGACGGACGAACACTGAAGCTTTCTTT,TRBJ1-1,TRBV12-3/TRBV12-4,-,many
CASSLLQGYSNQPQHF,TGTGCCAGTAGTCTGCTACAGGGCTATAGCAATCAGCCCCAGCATTTT,TRBJ1-5,TRBV19,-,-
CAWSDQNTEAFF,TGTGCCTGGAGTGACCAGAACACTGAAGCTTTCTTT,TRBJ1-1,TRBV30,-,many
CASSEGLAGELFF,TGTGCCAGCAGTGAGGGACTAGCCGGGGAGCTGTTTTTT,TRBJ2-2,TRBV6-8,TRBD2,many
CARPTPRRTVTEAFF,TGTGCCAGACCTACCCCGCGACGGACTGTGACTGAAGCTTTCTTT,TRBJ1-1,TRBV2,-,-
CASSQGTSGGFTDTQYF,TGCGCCAGCAGCCAAGGAACTAGCGGGGGGTTCACAGATACACAGTATTTT,TRBJ2-3,TRBV4-1,TRBD2,-
CSAYSRGGRSGLNQPQHF,TGCAGTGCTTACTCCAGAGGTGGGCGGTCAGGACTCAATCAGCCCCAGCATTTT,TRBJ1-5,TRBV20-1,-,few
CSPTGVNQETQYF,TGCAGTCCTACGGGGGTAAACCAAGAGACCCAGTACTTC,TRBJ2-5,TRBV20-1,-,-
CASSIGDSGDYGYTF,TGTGCCAGCTCCATCGGGGACTCCGGCGACTATGGCTACACCTTC,TRBJ1-2,TRBV18,-,many
CASSAGTGVGVSFF,TGTGCCAGCAGTGCCGGGACAGGGGTTGGGGTGAGCTTCTTT,TRBJ1-1,TRBV6-1,TRBD1,few
CASSPTGEGEKLFF,TGCGCCAGCAGCCCGACAGGGGAGGGGGAAAAACTGTTTTTT,TRBJ1-4,TRBV5-1,TRBD1,few
CASSPDRPTGELFF,TGTGCCAGCTCACCTGACCGACCCACCGGGGAGCTGTTTTTT,TRBJ2-2,TRBV18,-,many
CASSVRGVWTEAFF,TGTGCCAGCAGCGTGAGGGGGGTGTGGACTGAAGCTTTCTTT,TRBJ1-1,TRBV13,-,many
CASSRGGRGETQYF,TGTGCCAGCAGTCGGGGGGGCCGGGGAGAGACCCAGTACTTC,TRBJ2-5,TRBV6-1,TRBD2,many
CASSERQVDEQFF,TGTGCCAGCAGTGAGCGTCAGGTCGATGAGCAGTTCTTC,TRBJ2-1,TRBV2,-,many
CASSSTTGFGTEAFF,TGTGCCAGCAGTTCCACCACAGGGTTTGGCACTGAAGCTTTCTTT,TRBJ1-1,TRBV12-3/TRBV12-4,-,many
CASGSHFKNIQYF,TGTGCCAGCGGGTCCCACTTCAAAAACATTCAGTACTTC,TRBJ2-4,TRBV27,-,-